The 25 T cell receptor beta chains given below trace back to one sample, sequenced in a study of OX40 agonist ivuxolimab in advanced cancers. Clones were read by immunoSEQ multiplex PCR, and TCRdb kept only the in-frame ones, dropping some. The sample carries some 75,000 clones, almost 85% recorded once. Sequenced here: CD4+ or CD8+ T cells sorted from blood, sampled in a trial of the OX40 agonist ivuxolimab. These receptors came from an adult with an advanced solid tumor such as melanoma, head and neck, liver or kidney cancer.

The CDR3 spells CASSEQGAGSGANVLTF. CDR3 DNA: TGCGCCAGCAGCGAACAGGGGGCTGGCTCTGGGGCCAACGTCCTGACTTTC. The V gene is TRBV5-1, the J gene TRBJ2-6; 9 bases fit TRBD1. This CDR3 region has 17 residues. Germline lookup yields CDR1 SGHRS and CDR2 YFSETQ. V lost 4 bases to trimming and J lost 0 bases; unmatched junction nucleotides: 5.

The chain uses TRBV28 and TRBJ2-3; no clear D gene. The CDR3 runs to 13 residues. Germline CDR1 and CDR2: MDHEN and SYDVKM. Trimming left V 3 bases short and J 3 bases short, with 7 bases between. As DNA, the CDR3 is TGTGCCAGCAGTTTTTCCGGTACAGATACGCAGTATTTT. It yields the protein CASSFSGTDTQYF. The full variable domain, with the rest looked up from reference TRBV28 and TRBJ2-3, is DVKVTQSSRYLVKRTGEKVFLECVQDMDHENMFWYRQDPGLGLRLIYFSYDVKMKEKGDIPEGYSVSREKKERFSLILESASTNQTSMYLCASSFSGTDTQYFGPGTRLTVL.

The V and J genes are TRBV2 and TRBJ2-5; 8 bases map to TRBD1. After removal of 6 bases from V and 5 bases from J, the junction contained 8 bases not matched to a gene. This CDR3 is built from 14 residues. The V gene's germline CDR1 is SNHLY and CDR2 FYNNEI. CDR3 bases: TGTGCCAGCAGGCGGACAGGGATTTCGGAGACCCAGTACTTC. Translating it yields CASRRTGISETQYF.

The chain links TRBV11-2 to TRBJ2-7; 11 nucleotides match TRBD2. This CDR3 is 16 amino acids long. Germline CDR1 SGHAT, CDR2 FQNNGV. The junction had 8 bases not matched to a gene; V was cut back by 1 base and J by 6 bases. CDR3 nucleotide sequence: TGTGCCAGCAGCTTAGGCCTCACTAGCGGGAGAGGCGAGCAGTACTTC. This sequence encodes CASSLGLTSGRGEQYF.

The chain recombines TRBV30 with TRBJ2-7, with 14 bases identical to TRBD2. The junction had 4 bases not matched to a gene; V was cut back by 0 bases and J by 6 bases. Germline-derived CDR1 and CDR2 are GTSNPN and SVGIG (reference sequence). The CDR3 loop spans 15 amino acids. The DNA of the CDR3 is TGTGCCTGGAGTGTTGGACTAGCGGGAGGAATCGAGCAGTACTTC. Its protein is CAWSVGLAGGIEQYF.

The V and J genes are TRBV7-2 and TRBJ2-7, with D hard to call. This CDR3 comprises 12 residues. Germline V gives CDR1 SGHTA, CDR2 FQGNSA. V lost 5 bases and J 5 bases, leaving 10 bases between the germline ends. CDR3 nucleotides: TGTGCCAGCAGCCCTATGAATCACGAGCAGTACTTC. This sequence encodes CASSPMNHEQYF.

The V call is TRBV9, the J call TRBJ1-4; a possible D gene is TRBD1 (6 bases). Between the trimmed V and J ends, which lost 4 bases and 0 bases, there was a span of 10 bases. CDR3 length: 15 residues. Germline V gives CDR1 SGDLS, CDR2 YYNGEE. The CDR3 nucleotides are TGTGCCAGCAGCCCCCGGACAGCAACTAATGAAAAACTGTTTTTT. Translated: CASSPRTATNEKLFF.

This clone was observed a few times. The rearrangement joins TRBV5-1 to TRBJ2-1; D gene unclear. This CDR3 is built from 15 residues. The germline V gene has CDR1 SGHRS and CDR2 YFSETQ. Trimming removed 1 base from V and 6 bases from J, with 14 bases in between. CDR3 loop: CASSLQSVLGNEQFF. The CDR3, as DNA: TGCGCCAGCAGCTTGCAGTCTGTGTTGGGCAATGAGCAGTTCTTC. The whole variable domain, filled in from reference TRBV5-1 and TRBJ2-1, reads KAGVTQTPRYLIKTRGQQVTLSCSPISGHRSVSWYQQTPGQGLQFLFEYFSETQRNKGNFPGRFSGRQFSNSRSEMNVSTLELGDSALYLCASSLQSVLGNEQFFGPGTRLTVL.

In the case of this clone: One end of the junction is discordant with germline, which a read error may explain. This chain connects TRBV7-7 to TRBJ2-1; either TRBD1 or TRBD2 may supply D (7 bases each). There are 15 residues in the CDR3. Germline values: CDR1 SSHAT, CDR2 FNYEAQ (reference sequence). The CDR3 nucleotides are TGTGCCAGCAGCCTAGCGGCAGGGGGTGACTATGAGCAGTTCTTC. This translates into CASSLAAGGDYEQFF.

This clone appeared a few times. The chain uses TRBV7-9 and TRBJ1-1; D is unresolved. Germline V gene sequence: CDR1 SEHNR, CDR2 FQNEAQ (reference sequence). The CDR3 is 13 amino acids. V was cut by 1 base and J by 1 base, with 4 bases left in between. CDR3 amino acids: CASSLVGNTEAFF. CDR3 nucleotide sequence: TGTGCCAGCAGCTTAGTTGGGAACACTGAAGCTTTCTTT.

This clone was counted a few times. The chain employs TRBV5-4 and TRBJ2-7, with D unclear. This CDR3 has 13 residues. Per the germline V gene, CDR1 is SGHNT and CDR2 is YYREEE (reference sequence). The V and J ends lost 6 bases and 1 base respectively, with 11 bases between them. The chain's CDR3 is CASKASDSYEQYF. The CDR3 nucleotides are TGTGCCAGCAAAGCGAGCGATTCCTACGAGCAGTACTTC.

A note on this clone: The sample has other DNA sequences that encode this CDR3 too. The CDR3 nucleotides read TGCAGCGGCACAGGGGGCAGGAACACCGGGGAGCTGTTTTTT. It is translated as CSGTGGRNTGELFF. This rearrangement joins TRBV29-1 to TRBJ2-2; 9 bases line up with TRBD1. The CDR3 length is 14 residues. J gave up 1 base and V 7 bases, and 4 bases lay outside the gene matches. CDR1 is SQVTM, CDR2 ANQGSEA, per germline.

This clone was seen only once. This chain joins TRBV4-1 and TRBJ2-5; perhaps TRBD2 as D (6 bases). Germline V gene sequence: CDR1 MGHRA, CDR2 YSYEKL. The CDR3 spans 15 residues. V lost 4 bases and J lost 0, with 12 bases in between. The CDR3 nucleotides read TGCGCCAGCAGCCCGGGGGAGAGGTACCAAGAGACCCAGTACTTC. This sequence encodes CASSPGERYQETQYF.

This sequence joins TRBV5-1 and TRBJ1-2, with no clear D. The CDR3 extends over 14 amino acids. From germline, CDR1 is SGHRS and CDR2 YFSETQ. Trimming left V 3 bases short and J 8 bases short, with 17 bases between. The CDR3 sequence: CASSSERGLGGYTF. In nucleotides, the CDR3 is TGCGCCAGCAGCTCGGAGAGAGGGCTTGGGGGCTACACCTTC.

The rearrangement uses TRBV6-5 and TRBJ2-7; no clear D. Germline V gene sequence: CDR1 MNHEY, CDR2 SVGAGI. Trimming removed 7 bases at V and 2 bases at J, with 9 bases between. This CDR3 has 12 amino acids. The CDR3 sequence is CASKPGPYEQYF. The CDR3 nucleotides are TGTGCCAGCAAACCCGGCCCCTACGAGCAGTACTTC.

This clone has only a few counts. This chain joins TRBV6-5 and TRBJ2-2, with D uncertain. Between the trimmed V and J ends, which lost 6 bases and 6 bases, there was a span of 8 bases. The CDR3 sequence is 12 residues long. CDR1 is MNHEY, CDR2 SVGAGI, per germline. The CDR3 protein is CASRRSSGELFF. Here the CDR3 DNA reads TGTGCCAGCAGGCGTAGCTCCGGGGAGCTGTTTTTT.

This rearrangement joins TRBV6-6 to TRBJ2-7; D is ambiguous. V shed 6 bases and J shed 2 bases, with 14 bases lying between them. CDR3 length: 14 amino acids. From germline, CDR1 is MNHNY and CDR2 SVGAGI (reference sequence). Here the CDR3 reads CASSSQPSTYEQYF. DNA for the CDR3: TGTGCCAGCAGCTCGCAGCCGAGCACCTACGAGCAGTACTTC.

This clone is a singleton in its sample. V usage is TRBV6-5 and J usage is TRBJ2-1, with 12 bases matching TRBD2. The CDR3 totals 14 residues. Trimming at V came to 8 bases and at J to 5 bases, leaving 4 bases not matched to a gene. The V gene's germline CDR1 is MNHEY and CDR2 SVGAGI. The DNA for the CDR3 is TGTGCCAGCTGGGCTAGCGGGAGGGACAATGAGCAGTTCTTC. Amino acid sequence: CASWASGRDNEQFF.

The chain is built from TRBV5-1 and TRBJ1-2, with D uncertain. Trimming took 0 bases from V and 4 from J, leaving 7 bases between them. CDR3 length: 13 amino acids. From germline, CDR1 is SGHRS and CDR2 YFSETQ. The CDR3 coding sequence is TGCGCCAGCAGCTTGGCGGACCGCTATGGCTACACCTTC. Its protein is CASSLADRYGYTF.

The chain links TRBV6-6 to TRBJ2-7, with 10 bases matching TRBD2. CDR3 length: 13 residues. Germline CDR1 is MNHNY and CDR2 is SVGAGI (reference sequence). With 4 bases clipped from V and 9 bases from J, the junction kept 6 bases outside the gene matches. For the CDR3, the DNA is TGTGCCAGCAGTTCAGGACTAGCGGTTTGGCAGTACTTC. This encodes CASSSGLAVWQYF.

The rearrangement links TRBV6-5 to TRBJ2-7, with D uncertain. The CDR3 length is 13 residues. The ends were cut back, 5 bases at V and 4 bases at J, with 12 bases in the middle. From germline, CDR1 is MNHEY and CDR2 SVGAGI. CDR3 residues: CASSKRDGYEQYF. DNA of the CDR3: TGTGCCAGCAGTAAAAGAGACGGATACGAGCAGTACTTC.

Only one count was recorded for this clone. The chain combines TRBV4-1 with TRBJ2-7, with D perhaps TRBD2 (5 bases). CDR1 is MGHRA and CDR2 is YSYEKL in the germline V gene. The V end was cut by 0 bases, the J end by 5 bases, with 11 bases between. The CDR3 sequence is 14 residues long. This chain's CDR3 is CASSQDSAVHEQYF. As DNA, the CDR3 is TGCGCCAGCAGCCAAGATAGCGCGGTCCACGAGCAGTACTTC.

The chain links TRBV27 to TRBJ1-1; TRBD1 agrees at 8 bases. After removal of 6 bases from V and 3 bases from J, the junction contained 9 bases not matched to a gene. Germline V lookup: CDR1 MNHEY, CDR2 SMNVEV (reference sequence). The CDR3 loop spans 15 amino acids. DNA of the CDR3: TGTGCCAGCAGCCTCACGACAGGGGCTGACACTGAAGCTTTCTTT. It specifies CASSLTTGADTEAFF.

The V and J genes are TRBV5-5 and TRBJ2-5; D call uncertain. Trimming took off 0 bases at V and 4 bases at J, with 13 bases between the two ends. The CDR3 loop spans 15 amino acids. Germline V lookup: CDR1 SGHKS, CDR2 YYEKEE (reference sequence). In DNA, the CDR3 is TGTGCCAGCAGCTTGGCCTGGAGTGGCGTAGAGACCCAGTACTTC. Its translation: CASSLAWSGVETQYF.

The CDR3 DNA sequence: TGTGCCAGCAGTTACGCAAACAAGGGCTATGAGCAGTTCTTC. It is translated as CASSYANKGYEQFF. The chain carries TRBV6-6 and TRBJ2-1; D is uncertain. The length of the CDR3 is 14 residues. V lost 2 bases and J lost 8, with 13 bases in between. Germline assignment: CDR1 MNHNY and CDR2 SVGAGI (reference sequence).